This note documents a single T cell receptor (beta chain) sequence. Its antigen is not known. Trimming removed 5 bases at V and 0 bases at J, with 17 bases between. Germline V gene lookup returns CDR1 SEHNR and CDR2 FQNEAQ (reference sequence). The CDR3 extends over 16 amino acids. These data belong to a study of cytotoxic CD8 clonotypes in ibrutinib-treated CLL. Study at large: More than 9 relapsed/refractory, roughly 15 treatment-naive; 17 IGHV unmutated.

This table comes from immunoSEQ multiplex PCR, and its TCRdb copy is limited to in-frame clones, with some not included. The sample lists over 110,000 clones, approximately 90% occurring once. Study-wide points: Clonality increased at ibrutinib response, then returned toward baseline at progression.

Sequenced here: PBMCs, sampled after 12 months of ibrutinib treatment. The gene calls are TRBV7-9 and TRBJ2-7; D possibly corresponds to TRBD1 (5 bases). This receptor was identified in a human donor with chronic lymphocytic leukemia. CDR3: CASSPRRGLNSYEQYF. DNA of the CDR3: TGTGCCAGCAGCCCCCGAAGGGGCCTAAACTCCTACGAGCAGTACTTC.